The 26 T cell receptor beta chains below were found in one sample sequenced in a study of control samples from healthy donors and cancer patients. TCRdb's table, derived via immunoSEQ multiplex PCR, lists solely in-frame clones and lacks some. The sample carries 80,000 to 85,000 clones, roughly 90% recorded once. The material sequenced was blood. The receptors here all came from a woman between 50 and 59 years old in good health.

The V call is TRBV20-1, the J call TRBJ1-2; a possible D gene is TRBD1 (5 bases). The germline V gene encodes CDR1 DFQATT and CDR2 SNEGSKA (reference sequence). The CDR3 is 11 amino acids. Deletions cut 7 bases from V and 6 bases from J, with 12 bases between. The CDR3 reads CSGVGAHGYTF. The CDR3 DNA reads TGCAGTGGGGTAGGGGCCCATGGCTACACCTTC.

The V call is TRBV6-5, the J call TRBJ1-1; D gene ambiguous. Germline V gene lookup returns CDR1 MNHEY and CDR2 SVGAGI. V lost 6 bases and J 1 base, leaving 15 bases between the germline ends. The CDR3 contains 15 residues. In DNA, the CDR3 is TGTGCCAGCAGGTTGTATTCCTTAGGGAACACTGAAGCTTTCTTT. The encoded protein is CASRLYSLGNTEAFF.

This clone was seen only once. V gene TRBV12-5 combines with J gene TRBJ2-1; D tentatively fits TRBD1 or TRBD2 (5 bases each). Germline CDR1 LGHNT, CDR2 FRNRAP. Trimming cost V 6 bases and J 5 bases, with 14 bases left between them. The length of the CDR3 is 14 residues. This CDR3 is CASGPGTLHNEQFF. Written as DNA, the CDR3 is TGTGCTAGTGGCCCCGGGACCTTGCACAATGAGCAGTTCTTC.

This sequence joins TRBV3-1 (or the pseudogene TRBV3-2) and TRBJ1-4, with D perhaps TRBD1 (5 bases). The CDR3 has 14 residues. Looked up from germline, CDR1 is LGHDT and CDR2 is YNNKEL (reference sequence). Between the trimmed V and J ends, which lost 4 bases and 7 bases, there was a span of 13 bases. The CDR3 protein is CASSRRGMSEKLFF. CDR3 DNA sequence: TGTGCCAGCAGCCGGAGGGGTATGAGTGAAAAACTGTTTTTT.

The chain links TRBV5-1 to TRBJ1-2, with a weak D call TRBD1 (5 bases). Germline V gene sequence: CDR1 SGHRS, CDR2 YFSETQ. V was cut by 2 bases and J by 8 bases, with 13 bases left in between. The CDR3 consists of 13 residues. Written as DNA, the CDR3 is TGCGCCAGCAGCTTAACGGGGCTTGAGGGCTACACCTTC. Protein: CASSLTGLEGYTF.

The chain uses TRBV4-2 and TRBJ2-3; TRBD2 is a possible D gene (6 bases). CDR1 and CDR2 (germline): LGHNA, YNFKEQ. With 2 bases removed from V and 1 base from J, the gap between germline ends came to 19 bases. The CDR3 contains 18 residues. The CDR3 is CASSQKIGPSVGTDTQYF. For the CDR3, the DNA is TGTGCCAGCAGCCAAAAAATAGGTCCTAGCGTAGGCACAGATACGCAGTATTTT.

This clone has just one count. The rearrangement uses TRBV5-8 and TRBJ2-7; 12 nucleotides align to TRBD1. Germline-derived CDR1 and CDR2 are SGHTS and YDEGEE. V lost 4 bases, J lost 4 bases, and 6 bases stayed unmatched. CDR3 size: 15 residues. The CDR3 DNA follows: TGTGCCAGCAGCCCCCGGGACAGGGGGCTATACGAGCAGTACTTC. Translating gives CASSPRDRGLYEQYF.

The chain recombines TRBV1 with TRBJ2-5. TRBV1 is an annotated pseudogene. This CDR3 contains 15 residues. The CDR3 spells CTSSQGKAGSETQYF. CDR3 coding DNA: TGCACCAGCAGCCAAGGGAAGGCCGGATCAGAGACCCAGTACTTC.

The rearrangement links TRBV19 to TRBJ1-5; 9 bases map to TRBD1. The CDR3 is 16 amino acids. The V segment lost 5 bases and the J segment 1 base; nucleotides outside the gene matches: 6. Germline V gene data show CDR1 as LNHDA and CDR2 as SQIVND (reference sequence). CDR3 in amino acids: CASSQTGGISNQPQHF. For the CDR3, the DNA is TGTGCCAGTAGTCAGACAGGGGGGATAAGCAATCAGCCCCAGCATTTT.

This clone occurred once. The gene calls are TRBV28 and TRBJ1-4; no definite D call. The CDR3 loop spans 11 amino acids. The ends were cut back, 6 bases at V and 4 bases at J, with 3 bases in the middle. From germline, CDR1 is MDHEN and CDR2 SYDVKM. The CDR3 nucleotides are TGTGCCAGCAGCCATAATGAAAAACTGTTTTTT. This translates into CASSHNEKLFF.

The gene calls are TRBV25-1 and TRBJ1-5, with a weak D call TRBD1 (5 bases). V lost 0 bases to trimming and J lost 3 bases, with 9 bases between them. Germline V CDR1 and CDR2: MGHDK, SYGVNS. The CDR3 has 15 residues. For the CDR3, the DNA is TGTGCCAGCAGTGAATACAGGGATGACAATCAGCCCCAGCATTTT. This encodes CASSEYRDDNQPQHF.

V and J are TRBV7-2 and TRBJ1-1; D possibly corresponds to TRBD1 (6 bases). The CDR3 runs to 17 residues. The V end was cut by 2 bases, the J end by 1 base, with 17 bases between. CDR1 is SGHTA and CDR2 is FQGNSA in the germline V gene. DNA of the CDR3: TGTGCCAGCAGCTTACATCCGCCAGGGGCAAGGAACACTGAAGCTTTCTTT. It yields the protein CASSLHPPGARNTEAFF.

This clone was observed a handful of times. J is TRBJ2-7 and V is TRBV4-1; D remains ambiguous. Trimming took off 2 bases at V and 4 bases at J, with 12 bases between the two ends. The length of the CDR3 is 14 residues. Germline V gene sequence: CDR1 MGHRA, CDR2 YSYEKL. DNA of the CDR3: TGCGCCAGCAGCCAAAATAATCAGGTGTACGAGCAGTACTTC. Protein sequence: CASSQNNQVYEQYF.

The chain combines TRBV7-2 with TRBJ2-7; no definite D call. Trimming left V 5 bases short and J 0 bases short, with 11 bases between. This CDR3 comprises 14 residues. Germline CDR1 and CDR2: SGHTA and FQGNSA. The CDR3 protein is CASSPRPSSYEQYF. In nucleotides, the CDR3 is TGTGCCAGCAGCCCCCGCCCTAGCTCCTACGAGCAGTACTTC.

The sample holds one count of this clone. The chain recombines TRBV7-2 with TRBJ2-7, with D unresolved. This CDR3 is 11 amino acids long. V lost 4 bases to trimming and J lost 3 bases, with 4 bases between them. CDR1 SGHTA and CDR2 FQGNSA come from the germline V gene. CDR3 bases: TGTGCCAGCAGCTGGGGCTACGAGCAGTACTTC. It is translated as CASSWGYEQYF.

This chain links TRBV7-8 with TRBJ1-1, with no clear D. Germline lookup yields CDR1 SGHVS and CDR2 FQNEAQ. The CDR3 loop spans 12 amino acids. The V end lost 0 bases, the J end lost 7 bases, and 6 bases lay between the germline ends. CDR3 region: CASSLATFEAFF. CDR3 in DNA: TGTGCCAGCAGCTTAGCGACATTTGAAGCTTTCTTT.

This sequence joins TRBV5-5 and TRBJ1-3; the D gene is possibly TRBD1 (6 bases). Trimming left V 2 bases short and J 2 bases short, with 11 bases between. CDR1 and CDR2 (germline): SGHKS, YYEKEE (reference sequence). The CDR3 has 15 amino acids. This CDR3 is CASSLSGTTGNTIYF. In DNA form, the CDR3 reads TGTGCCAGCAGCTTATCCGGGACAACTGGAAACACCATATATTTT.

The chain links TRBV3-1 (or the pseudogene TRBV3-2) to TRBJ2-7, with D possibly matching TRBD1 (6 bases). The length of the CDR3 is 18 residues. The V gene's germline CDR1 is LGHDT and CDR2 YNNKEL (reference sequence). The ends were cut back, 0 bases at V and 6 bases at J, with 24 bases in the middle. For the CDR3, the DNA is TGTGCCAGCAGCCAAGAAGGGGGATCCAAGGTAGGGGCCCCCGAGCAGTACTTC. Its translation is CASSQEGGSKVGAPEQYF.

This rearrangement joins TRBV7-9 to TRBJ1-2, with TRBD1 identical over 9 bases. The CDR3 covers 17 residues. Germline assignment: CDR1 SEHNR and CDR2 FQNEAQ (reference sequence). Losses at the gene ends were 4 bases for V and 4 bases for J; bases not matched to a gene: 13. The CDR3 spells CASSSIPRTGDVYGYTF. The CDR3 bases are TGTGCCAGCAGCTCAATTCCTAGGACAGGGGACGTCTATGGCTACACCTTC.

This chain uses TRBV3-1 (or the pseudogene TRBV3-2) with TRBJ2-7; D remains unclear. This CDR3 spans 15 amino acids. Looked up from germline, CDR1 is LGHDT and CDR2 is YNNKEL (reference sequence). V shed 4 bases and J shed 1 base, with 14 bases lying between them. The CDR3 reads CASSPISFRSYEQYF. The CDR3 nucleotides read TGTGCCAGCAGCCCTATATCCTTCAGGTCCTACGAGCAGTACTTC.

The chain uses TRBV16 and TRBJ1-2; D uncertain. V was pared by 2 bases and J by 4 bases, with 14 bases between. The germline CDR1 and CDR2 sequences are KGHSY and FQNENV. The CDR3 runs to 15 residues. CDR3 amino acids: CASSQVNGAGYGYTF. In DNA, the CDR3 is TGTGCCAGCAGCCAAGTCAACGGAGCTGGCTATGGCTACACCTTC.

This chain connects TRBV9 to TRBJ2-3; D might be TRBD1 (5 bases). Germline-derived CDR1 and CDR2 are SGDLS and YYNGEE. The CDR3 is 13 amino acids. The V and J ends lost 5 bases and 5 bases respectively, with 12 bases between them. DNA for the CDR3: TGTGCCAGCAGTTACTTGACAGAAGATACGCAGTATTTT. Translating gives CASSYLTEDTQYF. Filled out from reference TRBV9 and TRBJ2-3, the complete variable domain reads DSGVTQTPKHLITATGQRVTLRCSPRSGDLSVYWYQQSLDQGLQFLIQYYNGEERAKGNILERFSAQQFPDLHSELNLSSLELGDSALYFCASSYLTEDTQYFGPGTRLTVL.

The CDR3 bases are TGTGCCACCCAGGAGAATTCACCCCTCCACTTT. It translates to CATQENSPLHF. The chain uses TRBV5-4 and TRBJ1-6, with D uncertain. This CDR3 comprises 11 residues. CDR1 is SGHNT, CDR2 YYREEE, per germline (reference sequence). Trimming shortened V by 9 bases and J by 7 bases, and 8 bases separated the two germline ends.

The chain uses TRBV9 and TRBJ2-1, with unresolved D. Per the germline V gene, CDR1 is SGDLS and CDR2 is YYNGEE. The CDR3 spans 16 residues. Trimming removed 2 bases at V and 8 bases at J, with 20 bases between. CDR3 sequence (DNA): TGTGCCAGCAGCGTGGCTTATCCGGGCCCCTCGGATGAGCAGTTCTTC. Translation gives CASSVAYPGPSDEQFF.

This clone was seen once. This chain uses TRBV2 with TRBJ2-4, with D tentatively TRBD1 (6 bases). The V and J ends lost 7 bases and 0 bases respectively, with 16 bases between them. CDR1 is SNHLY and CDR2 is FYNNEI in the germline V gene. The CDR3 length is 16 residues. The CDR3 reads CASIPGQFLAKNIQYF. The CDR3 nucleotides are TGTGCCAGCATCCCTGGACAGTTCCTAGCCAAAAACATTCAGTACTTC.

J is TRBJ1-5 and V is TRBV30, with D maybe TRBD1 (5 bases). Germline V gene data show CDR1 as GTSNPN and CDR2 as SVGIG (reference sequence). V was cut by 3 bases and J by 2 bases, with 8 bases left in between. The CDR3 totals 13 residues. CDR3 coding DNA: TGTGCCTGGAGCACCAGGGGCAATCAGCCCCAGCATTTT. Translated: CAWSTRGNQPQHF.